The clone carrying this T cell receptor (beta chain) was seen a handful of times. The source of the sample is a study of T-cell reconstitution after alpha-beta-depleted transplantation in children. Using unique molecular identifiers, the investigators prepared the TCRbeta library. TCRdb reanalysed the PCR reads using MiXCR and keeps one entry per CDR3 protein. The sample includes over 450,000 distinct CDR3 sequences, roughly a tenth of them seen just once. The V gene's germline CDR1 is MNHEY and CDR2 SVGAGI. The ends lost 3 bases at V and 9 bases at J; junction bases unmatched: 11. This CDR3 contains 16 residues.

This clonotype originated in a child aged 2 to 9 with inherited bone marrow failure, due to receive a stem cell transplant. This material consisted of PBMCs, taken before TCRalphabeta/CD19-depleted stem cell transplant. This chain joins TRBV6-5 and TRBJ2-1; 10 bases line up with TRBD1. The CDR3 loop is CASSYSGTGAGSEQFF. The CDR3 region has the DNA TGTGCCAGCAGTTATTCCGGGACAGGGGCAGGAAGTGAGCAGTTCTTC.